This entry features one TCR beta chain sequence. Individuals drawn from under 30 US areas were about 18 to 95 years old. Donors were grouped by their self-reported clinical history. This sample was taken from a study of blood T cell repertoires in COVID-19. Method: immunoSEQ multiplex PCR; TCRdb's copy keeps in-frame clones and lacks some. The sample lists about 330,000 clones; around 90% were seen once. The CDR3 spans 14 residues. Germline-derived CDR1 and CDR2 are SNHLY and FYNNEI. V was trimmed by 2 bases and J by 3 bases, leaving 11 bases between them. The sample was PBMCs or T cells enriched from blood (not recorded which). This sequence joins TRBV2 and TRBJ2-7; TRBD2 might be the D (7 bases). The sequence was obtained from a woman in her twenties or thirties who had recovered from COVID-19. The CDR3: CASSESGGRYEQYF. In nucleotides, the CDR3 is TGTGCCAGCAGTGAATCGGGGGGCCGCTACGAGCAGTACTTC.